This T cell receptor beta chain was sequenced for a study of monozygotic twins with inflammatory bowel disease (dated by TCRdb to about 2019). Broadly, across the study: The complete study included about 30 monozygotic twin pairs: 19 IBD-discordant Danish pairs and nine German pairs, of which four were IBD-concordant and five were IBD-discordant. Disease-associated traits were sought mainly through comparisons between IBD patients and their genetically identical healthy co-twins within discordant pairs. Each individual had, on average, about 151 000 unique TCRalpha sequences and 181 000 unique TCRbeta sequences available for analysis.

Comments on this clonotype: There is no known antigen for this receptor.

The paper's findings and limits, for the study overall: A decrease in TCRbeta repertoire diversity, as measured by inverse Simpson index, was observed in IBD patients compared with their healthy co-twins. Because patients received different immunosuppressive treatments, the repertoires may have picked up extra background noise and variability between individuals. Concordant and discordant twins showed no difference in repertoire similarity, possibly because of limited statistical power. The results gave no support for a single strong signal or clonotype linked to IBD. Compared with healthy twins, IBD patients had fewer clonotypes in common with other individuals, a difference most pronounced in patients showing signs of disease activity. The analysis was unable to tell different T cell subtypes apart.

A roughly 2.5 ml peripheral blood sample was drawn into PAXgene tubes per donor and stored at -80°C. Without T cell sorting, total RNA was isolated from whole blood using the PAXgene blood miRNA kit on an automated QIAcube. Peripheral blood from monozygotic twin pairs concordant or discordant for inflammatory bowel disease was subjected to deep TCRalpha and TCRbeta repertoire profiling with unique molecular barcoding. For every twin pair, smoking habits were documented, and each individual was categorised as a current, former or never smoker. The library was obtained by 5' RACE. For each TCR library, around 3,800 ng of total RNA was used. For each sample, cDNA was synthesized in eight separate reactions using SMARTScribe reverse transcriptase. During cDNA synthesis, template switching was used to introduce unique molecular identifiers that contained a 6-nucleotide sample barcode. TCRalpha and TCRbeta cDNA was amplified by two nested PCRs of approximately 16 and 10 cycles, with bead purification after each PCR. Before amplification, cDNA was treated with uracil DNA-glycosylase and purified using the QIAquick PCR purification kit. The second PCR was the step at which Illumina TruSeq-compatible adapters and sample-specific barcodes were added. Library quality and concentration were assessed using TapeStation and Qubit, and about 5.2 ng of each library was pooled. Sequencing of pooled libraries was carried out on an Illumina HiSeq2500 single-index Rapid Run using 2 x 100 bp reads and custom sequencing primers. Regarding the original processing steps: MiGEC version 1.2.6 was used for UMI-based consensus assembly, which corrected PCR and sequencing errors. MiXCR version 2.1.1 handled V(D)J alignment, clonotype assembly and CDR3 extraction. Gene usage, clonotype sharing and MAIT/NKT TCR abundance were normalised by analysing the top 1000, 10 000 and 20 000 clonotypes per sample. Diversity was computed as the inverse Simpson index with the vegan R package after downsampling to 27 000 UMIs. Paired Mann-Whitney U tests were applied to discordant twin pairs, and Benjamini-Hochberg correction was used for multiple testing. TCRdb reprocessed the raw reads; every CDR3 protein sequence is a single record, and DNA is not supplied. TCRdb, not the authors, supplied the V and J calls. The sample's clone listing holds about 140,000 distinct CDR3 sequences. The ten largest clones capture 1% to 1.5% of the sample.

CDR1 and CDR2 are read off the germline V gene (reference sequence) as MNHEY and SMNVEV. The CDR3 numbers 13 residues from cysteine through phenylalanine. DNA is not recorded here. Input material: blood. The sequence was collected from a human donor with ulcerative colitis or Crohn's disease, or a healthy co-twin of an affected twin (not recorded which). Recombination joined TRBV27 with TRBJ1-1. The CDR3 reads as follows: CASKDRLNTEAFF.